Below, 6 T cell receptor beta chains from the same sample are listed, as sequenced in a study of cytomegalovirus exposure and HLA in healthy donors. PCR employed 60 Vbeta and 13 Jbeta primers. Assay used: immunoSEQ multiplex PCR; TCRdb lists only in-frame clones, some missing. The top ten hold 6% to 8% of the sample, which has some 130,000 clones, approximately 81% seen once. Sequencing was carried out using PBMCs. All receptors come from a male donor in good health and CMV-seronegative.

V usage is TRBV7-9 and J usage is TRBJ1-1; D perhaps matches TRBD1 (5 bases). The germline gives CDR1 SEHNR, CDR2 FQNEAQ (reference sequence). This CDR3 region has 16 residues. V was cut by 1 base and J by 4 bases, with 16 bases left in between. CDR3 loop: CASSLGAGKVFTEAFF. The CDR3 DNA sequence: TGTGCCAGCAGCTTAGGGGCAGGGAAGGTTTTCACTGAAGCTTTCTTT.

The CDR3 region is CATRLAGSRETQYF. CDR3 in DNA: TGTGCCACCAGACTAGCGGGGTCCCGTGAGACCCAGTACTTC. The chain is built from TRBV7-2 and TRBJ2-5; 11 positions agree with TRBD2. V dropped 10 bases and J dropped 5; count of bases not matched to a gene: 9. Germline CDR1 is SGHTA and CDR2 is FQGNSA. The CDR3 runs to 14 residues.

V gene TRBV6-5 combines with J gene TRBJ1-1, with 7 bases lining up with TRBD1. Germline V lookup: CDR1 MNHEY, CDR2 SVGAGI. Germline trimming cut 6 bases from V and 6 bases from J; bases unmatched to any gene: 13. CDR3 length equals 15 residues. CDR3 DNA: TGTGCCAGCAGCAAAAGGGGGCAGGGAGGCGCTGAAGCTTTCTTT. It yields the protein CASSKRGQGGAEAFF.

The V and J genes are TRBV7-3 and TRBJ1-1; 11 bases are shared with TRBD1. The V and J ends lost 2 bases and 10 bases, in that order; junction bases with no gene match: 6. CDR3 length: 14 residues. The germline CDR1 and CDR2 sequences are SGHTA and FQGTGA. The CDR3: CASSLVGTGGSAFF. CDR3 DNA: TGTGCCAGCAGCTTAGTCGGGACAGGGGGTTCAGCTTTCTTT.

The gene calls are TRBV7-2 and TRBJ1-2; TRBD1 aligns across 7 bases. With V trimmed by 1 base and J by 4 bases, 6 bases remained unmatched. The length of the CDR3 is 15 residues. The germline CDR1 and CDR2 sequences are SGHTA and FQGNSA. CDR3 loop: CASSLGGGGFYGYTF. The CDR3 DNA reads as TGTGCCAGCAGCTTAGGTGGAGGGGGCTTCTATGGCTACACCTTC. The full variable domain, completed using reference TRBV7-2 and TRBJ1-2, is GAGVSQSPSNKVTEKGKDVELRCDPISGHTALYWYRQSLGQGLEFLIYFQGNSAPDKSGLPSDRFSAERTGGSVSTLTIQRTQQEDSAVYLCASSLGGGGFYGYTFGSGTRLTVV.

The chain has TRBV27 and TRBJ1-2, with 11 bases identical to TRBD1. This CDR3 is built from 16 residues. Trimming removed 2 bases from V and 3 bases from J; junction bases left unmatched: 5. CDR1 and CDR2 (germline): MNHEY, SMNVEV (reference sequence). CDR3 DNA: TGTGCCAGCAGTTTAAGGCGGACAGGGGGCGACTATGGCTACACCTTC. This translates into CASSLRRTGGDYGYTF.